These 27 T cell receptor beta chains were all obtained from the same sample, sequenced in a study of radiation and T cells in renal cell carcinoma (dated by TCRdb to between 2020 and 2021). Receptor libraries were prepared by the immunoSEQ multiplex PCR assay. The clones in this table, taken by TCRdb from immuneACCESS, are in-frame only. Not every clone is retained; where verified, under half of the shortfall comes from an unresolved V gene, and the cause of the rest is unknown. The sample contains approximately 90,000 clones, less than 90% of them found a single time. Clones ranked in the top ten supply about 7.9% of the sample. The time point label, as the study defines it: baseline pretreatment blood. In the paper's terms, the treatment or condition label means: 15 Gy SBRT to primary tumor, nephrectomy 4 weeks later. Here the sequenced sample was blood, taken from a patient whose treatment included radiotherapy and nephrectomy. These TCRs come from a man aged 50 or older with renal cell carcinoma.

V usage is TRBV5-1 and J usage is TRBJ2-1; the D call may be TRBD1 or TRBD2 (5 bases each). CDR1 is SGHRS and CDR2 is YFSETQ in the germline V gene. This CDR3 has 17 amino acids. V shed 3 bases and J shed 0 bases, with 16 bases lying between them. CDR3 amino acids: CASSYLFRDRSYNEQFF. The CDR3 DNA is TGCGCCAGCAGCTATCTGTTCCGGGACCGCTCCTACAATGAGCAGTTCTTC.

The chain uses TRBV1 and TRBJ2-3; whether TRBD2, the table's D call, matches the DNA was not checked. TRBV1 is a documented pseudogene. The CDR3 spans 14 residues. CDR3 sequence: CTTPSGGATDTQYF. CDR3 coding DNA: TGCACCACCCCGTCGGGGGGGGCAACAGATACGCAGTATTTT.

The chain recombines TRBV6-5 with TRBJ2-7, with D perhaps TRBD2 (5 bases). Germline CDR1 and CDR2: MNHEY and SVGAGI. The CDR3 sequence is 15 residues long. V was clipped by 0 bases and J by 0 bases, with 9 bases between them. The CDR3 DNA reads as TGTGCCAGCAGTTACTCTGGCGGGCCCTCCTACGAGCAGTACTTC. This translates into CASSYSGGPSYEQYF.

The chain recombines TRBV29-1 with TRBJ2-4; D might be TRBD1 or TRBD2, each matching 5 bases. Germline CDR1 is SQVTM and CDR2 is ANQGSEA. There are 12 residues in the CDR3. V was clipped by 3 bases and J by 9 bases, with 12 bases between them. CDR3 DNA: TGCAGCGTTGAGAACCGGGACGGCATTCAGTACTTC. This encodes CSVENRDGIQYF.

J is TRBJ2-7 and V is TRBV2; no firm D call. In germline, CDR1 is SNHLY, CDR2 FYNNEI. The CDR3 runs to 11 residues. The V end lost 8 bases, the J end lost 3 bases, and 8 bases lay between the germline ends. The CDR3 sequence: CASGKVYEQYF. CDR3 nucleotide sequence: TGTGCCAGCGGAAAGGTCTACGAGCAGTACTTC.

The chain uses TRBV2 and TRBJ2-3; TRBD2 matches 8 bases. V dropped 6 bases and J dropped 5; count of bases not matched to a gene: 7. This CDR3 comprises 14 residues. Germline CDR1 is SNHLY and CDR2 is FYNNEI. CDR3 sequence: CASRGREGQDTQYF. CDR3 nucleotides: TGTGCCAGCAGGGGTCGGGAGGGCCAAGATACGCAGTATTTT.

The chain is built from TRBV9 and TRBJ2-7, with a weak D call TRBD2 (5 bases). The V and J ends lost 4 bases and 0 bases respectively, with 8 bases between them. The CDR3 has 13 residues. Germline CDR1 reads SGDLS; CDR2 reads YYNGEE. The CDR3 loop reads CASSRTASYEQYF. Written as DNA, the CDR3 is TGTGCCAGCAGCAGGACTGCCTCCTACGAGCAGTACTTC.

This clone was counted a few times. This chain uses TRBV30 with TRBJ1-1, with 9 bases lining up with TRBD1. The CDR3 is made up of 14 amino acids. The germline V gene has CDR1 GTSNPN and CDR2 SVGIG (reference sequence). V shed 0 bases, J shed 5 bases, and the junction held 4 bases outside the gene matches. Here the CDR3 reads CAWSVTGGETEAFF. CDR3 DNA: TGTGCCTGGAGTGTGACAGGGGGGGAAACTGAAGCTTTCTTT.

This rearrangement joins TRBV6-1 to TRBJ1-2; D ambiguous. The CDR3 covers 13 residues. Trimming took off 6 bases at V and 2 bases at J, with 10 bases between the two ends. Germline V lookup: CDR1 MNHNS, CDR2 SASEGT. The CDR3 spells CASRAAGNYGYTF. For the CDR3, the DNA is TGTGCCAGCAGGGCGGCGGGAAACTATGGCTACACCTTC.

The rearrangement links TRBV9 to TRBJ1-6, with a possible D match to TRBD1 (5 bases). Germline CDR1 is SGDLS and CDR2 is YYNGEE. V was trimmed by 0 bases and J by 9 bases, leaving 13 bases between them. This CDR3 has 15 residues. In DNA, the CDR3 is TGTGCCAGCAGCGTAGGGCGGGGGGAAGGTTCACCCCTCCACTTT. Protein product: CASSVGRGEGSPLHF.

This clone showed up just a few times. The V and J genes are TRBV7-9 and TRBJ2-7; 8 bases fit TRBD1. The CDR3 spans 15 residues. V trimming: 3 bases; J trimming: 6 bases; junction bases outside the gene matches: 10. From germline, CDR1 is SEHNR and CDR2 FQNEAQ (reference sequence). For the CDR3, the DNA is TGTGCCAGCAGCTTTCCAGGGGGCGTTTGGGTCGAGCAGTACTTC. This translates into CASSFPGGVWVEQYF. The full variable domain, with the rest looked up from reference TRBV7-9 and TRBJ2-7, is DTGVSQNPRHKITKRGQNVTFRCDPISEHNRLYWYRQTLGQGPEFLTYFQNEAQLEKSRLLSDRFSAERPKGSFSTLEIQRTEQGDSAMYLCASSFPGGVWVEQYFGPGTRLTVT.

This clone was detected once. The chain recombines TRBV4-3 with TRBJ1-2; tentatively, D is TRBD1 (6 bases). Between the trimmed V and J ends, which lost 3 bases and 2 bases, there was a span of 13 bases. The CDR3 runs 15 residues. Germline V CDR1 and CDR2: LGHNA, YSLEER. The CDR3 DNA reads TGCGCCAGCAGCCAGTCCGGGACACCGAACTATGGCTACACCTTC. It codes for CASSQSGTPNYGYTF.

CDR3 bases: TGTGCCTGGATGATAGCGGGAGCTCTAGGGCAGTTCTTC. The encoded protein is CAWMIAGALGQFF. The chain joins TRBV30 to TRBJ2-1; 9 bases line up with TRBD2. The CDR3 extends over 13 amino acids. In germline, CDR1 is GTSNPN, CDR2 SVGIG (reference sequence). The J segment lost 12 bases and the V segment lost 4 bases, leaving 10 bases of the junction unmatched. The whole variable domain, filled in from reference TRBV30 and TRBJ2-1, reads SQTIHQWPATLVQPVGSPLSLECTVEGTSNPNLYWYRQAAGRGLQLLFYSVGIGQISSEVPQNLSASRPQDRQFILSSKKLLLSDSGFYLCAWMIAGALGQFFGPGTRLTVL.

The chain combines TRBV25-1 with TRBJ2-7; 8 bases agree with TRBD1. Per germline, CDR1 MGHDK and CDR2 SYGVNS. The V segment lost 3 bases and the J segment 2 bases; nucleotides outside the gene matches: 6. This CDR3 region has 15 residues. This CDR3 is CASSDSSGGPYEQYF. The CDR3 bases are TGTGCCAGCAGTGATTCGTCAGGGGGCCCCTACGAGCAGTACTTC.

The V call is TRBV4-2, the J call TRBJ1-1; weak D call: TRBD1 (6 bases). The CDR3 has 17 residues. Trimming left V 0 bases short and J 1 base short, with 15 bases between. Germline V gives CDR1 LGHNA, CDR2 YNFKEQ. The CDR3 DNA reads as TGTGCCAGCAGCCAAGATCGAGGGGGGCGATGGAACACTGAAGCTTTCTTT. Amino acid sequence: CASSQDRGGRWNTEAFF.

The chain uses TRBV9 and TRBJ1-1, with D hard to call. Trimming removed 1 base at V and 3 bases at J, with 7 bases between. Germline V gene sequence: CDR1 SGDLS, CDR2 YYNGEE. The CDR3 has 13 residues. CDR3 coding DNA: TGTGCCAGCAGCGTAAGTAGGGACACTGAAGCTTTCTTT. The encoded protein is CASSVSRDTEAFF.

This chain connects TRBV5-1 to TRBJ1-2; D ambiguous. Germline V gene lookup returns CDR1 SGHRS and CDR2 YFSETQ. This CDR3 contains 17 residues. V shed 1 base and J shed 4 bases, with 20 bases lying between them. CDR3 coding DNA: TGCGCCAGCAGCTTGAATCCAACCAGCCGAGCCCTCTATGGCTACACCTTC. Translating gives CASSLNPTSRALYGYTF.

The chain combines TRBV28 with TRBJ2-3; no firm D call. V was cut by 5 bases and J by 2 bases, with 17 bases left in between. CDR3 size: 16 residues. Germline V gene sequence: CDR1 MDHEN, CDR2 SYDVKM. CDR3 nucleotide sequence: TGTGCCAGCAGTCCATCCCCTCAGTCCACCACAGATACGCAGTATTTT. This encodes CASSPSPQSTTDTQYF.

Here the CDR3 DNA reads TGTGCCAGCAGTTTATGGCGCCCAGGGCTGGAATCTGGGGCCAACGTCCTGACTTTC. It is translated as CASSLWRPGLESGANVLTF. The chain couples TRBV28 to TRBJ2-6, with TRBD1 as a possible D gene (5 bases). CDR3 length: 19 amino acids. Germline lookup yields CDR1 MDHEN and CDR2 SYDVKM. The V end lost 0 bases, the J end lost 1 base, and 16 bases lay between the germline ends.

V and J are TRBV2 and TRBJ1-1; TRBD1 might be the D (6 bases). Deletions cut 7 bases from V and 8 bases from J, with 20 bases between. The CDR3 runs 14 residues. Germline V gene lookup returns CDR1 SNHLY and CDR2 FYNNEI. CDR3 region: CASISRTGTSEAFF. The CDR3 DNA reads TGTGCCAGCATTTCAAGAACCGGGACATCGGAAGCTTTCTTT.

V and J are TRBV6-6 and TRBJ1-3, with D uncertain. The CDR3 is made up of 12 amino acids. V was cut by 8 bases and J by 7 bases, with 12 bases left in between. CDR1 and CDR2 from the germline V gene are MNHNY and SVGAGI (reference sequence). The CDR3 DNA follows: TGTGCCAGCCGGAGCGGCTGGAACACCATATATTTT. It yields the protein CASRSGWNTIYF.

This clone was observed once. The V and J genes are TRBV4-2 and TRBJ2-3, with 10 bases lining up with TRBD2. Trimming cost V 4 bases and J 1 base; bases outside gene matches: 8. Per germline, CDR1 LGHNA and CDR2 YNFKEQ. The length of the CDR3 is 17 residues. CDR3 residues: CASSPREGTSGTDTQYF. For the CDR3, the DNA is TGTGCCAGCAGCCCACGGGAGGGGACTAGCGGCACAGATACGCAGTATTTT.

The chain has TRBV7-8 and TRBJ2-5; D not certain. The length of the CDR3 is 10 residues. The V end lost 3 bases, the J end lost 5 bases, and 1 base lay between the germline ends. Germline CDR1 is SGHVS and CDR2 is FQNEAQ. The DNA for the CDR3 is TGTGCCAGCAGCTTGGAGACCCAGTACTTC. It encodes CASSLETQYF.

DNA for the CDR3: TGTGCCAGCAGAGACTTACAGAATGGCTACACCTTC. This translates into CASRDLQNGYTF. The J gene is TRBJ1-2, the V gene TRBV6-6; D gene uncertain. Germline V gives CDR1 MNHNY, CDR2 SVGAGI (reference sequence). Trimming shortened V by 6 bases and J by 6 bases, and 11 bases separated the two germline ends. The CDR3 has 12 residues.

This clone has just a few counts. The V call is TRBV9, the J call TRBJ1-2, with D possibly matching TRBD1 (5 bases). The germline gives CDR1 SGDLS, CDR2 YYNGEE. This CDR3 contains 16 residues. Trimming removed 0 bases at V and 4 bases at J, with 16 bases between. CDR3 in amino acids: CASSVARRDDPYGYTF. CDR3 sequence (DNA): TGTGCCAGCAGCGTAGCCCGCCGGGACGACCCCTATGGCTACACCTTC.

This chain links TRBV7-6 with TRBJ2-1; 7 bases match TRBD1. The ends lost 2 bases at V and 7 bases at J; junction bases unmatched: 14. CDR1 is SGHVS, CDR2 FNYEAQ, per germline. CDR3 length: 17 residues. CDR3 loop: CASSLKPPGGFTNEQFF. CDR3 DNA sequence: TGTGCCAGCAGCTTAAAACCCCCAGGGGGATTTACGAATGAGCAGTTCTTC.

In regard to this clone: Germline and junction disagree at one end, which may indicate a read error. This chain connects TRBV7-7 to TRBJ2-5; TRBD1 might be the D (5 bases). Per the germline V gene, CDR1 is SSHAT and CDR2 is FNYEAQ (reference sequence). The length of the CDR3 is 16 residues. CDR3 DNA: TGTGCTAGCAGCCTAGAGGCTGGGGCTTCCCAAGAGACCCAGTACTTC. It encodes CASSLEAGASQETQYF.